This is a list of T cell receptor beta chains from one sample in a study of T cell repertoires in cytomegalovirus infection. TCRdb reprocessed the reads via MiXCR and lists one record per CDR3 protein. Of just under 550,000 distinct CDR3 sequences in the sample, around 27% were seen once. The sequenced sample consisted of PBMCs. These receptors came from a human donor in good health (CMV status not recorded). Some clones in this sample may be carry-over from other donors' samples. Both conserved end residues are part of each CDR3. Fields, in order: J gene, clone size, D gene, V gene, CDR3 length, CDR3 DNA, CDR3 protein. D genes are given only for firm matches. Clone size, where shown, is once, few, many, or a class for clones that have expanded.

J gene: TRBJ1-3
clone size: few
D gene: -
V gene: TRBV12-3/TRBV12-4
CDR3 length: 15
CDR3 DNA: TGTGCCAGCACCCCAGGTGGGTCCGCTGGAAACACCATATATTTT
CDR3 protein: CASTPGGSAGNTIYF

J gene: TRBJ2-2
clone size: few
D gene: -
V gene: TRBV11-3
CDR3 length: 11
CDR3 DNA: TGTGCCAGCAGCTACGTTACGGAGCTGTTTTTT
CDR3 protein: CASSYVTELFF

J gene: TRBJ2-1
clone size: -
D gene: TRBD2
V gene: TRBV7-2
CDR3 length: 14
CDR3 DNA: TGTGCCAGCAGCTCGGGACTAGCGGGAATGGGGCAGTTCTTC
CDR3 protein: CASSSGLAGMGQFF

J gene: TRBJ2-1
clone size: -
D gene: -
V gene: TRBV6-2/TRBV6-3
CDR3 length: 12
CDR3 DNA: TGTGCCAGCAGCCAAACAAACCGGGCCTGGATCTTC
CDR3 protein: CASSQTNRAWIF

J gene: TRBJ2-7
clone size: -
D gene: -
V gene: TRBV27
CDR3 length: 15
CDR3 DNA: TGTGCCAGCAGCCTCCGCGCCCTTTTCTCCTACGAGCAGTACTTC
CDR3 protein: CASSLRALFSYEQYF

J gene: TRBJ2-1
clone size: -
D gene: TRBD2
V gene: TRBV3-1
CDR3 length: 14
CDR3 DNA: TGTGCCAGCGGGGCTAGCGGGAGGGCCGCAGGAGAGTTCTTC
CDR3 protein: CASGASGRAAGEFF

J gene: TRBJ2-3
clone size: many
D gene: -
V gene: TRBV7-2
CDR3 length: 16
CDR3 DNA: TGTGCCAGCAGCTTAGTCGGCGGAGGGGGCACAGATACGCAGTATTTT
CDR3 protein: CASSLVGGGGTDTQYF

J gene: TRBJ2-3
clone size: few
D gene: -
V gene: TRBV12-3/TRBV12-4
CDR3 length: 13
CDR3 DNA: TGTGCCAGCAGACAAGACAGCACAGATACGCAGTATTTT
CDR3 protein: CASRQDSTDTQYF

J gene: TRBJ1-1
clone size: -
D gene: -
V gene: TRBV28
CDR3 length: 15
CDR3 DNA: TGTGCCAGCAGTTCCCACCGGGGTAGGTACACTGAAGCTTTCTTT
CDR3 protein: CASSSHRGRYTEAFF

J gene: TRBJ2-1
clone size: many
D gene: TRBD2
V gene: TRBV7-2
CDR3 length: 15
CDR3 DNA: TGTGCCAGCAGCTCTCTGGGGGGGATGTACAATGAGCAGTTCTTC
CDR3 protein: CASSSLGGMYNEQFF

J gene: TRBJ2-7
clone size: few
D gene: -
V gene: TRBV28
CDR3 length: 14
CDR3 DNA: TGTGCCAGCAACATGGGGGGGCAGATCTACGAGCAGTACTTC
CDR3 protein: CASNMGGQIYEQYF

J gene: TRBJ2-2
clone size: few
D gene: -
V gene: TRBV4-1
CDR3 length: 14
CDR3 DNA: TGCGCCAGCAGCCACGGACATTACACCGGGGAGCTGTTTTTT
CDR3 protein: CASSHGHYTGELFF

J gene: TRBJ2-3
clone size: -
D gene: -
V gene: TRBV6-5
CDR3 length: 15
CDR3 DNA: TGTGCCAGCAGTTACTCGACCCCTAGCACAGATACGCAGTATTTT
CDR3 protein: CASSYSTPSTDTQYF

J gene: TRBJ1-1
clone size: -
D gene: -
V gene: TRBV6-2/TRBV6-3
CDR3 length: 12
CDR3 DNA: TGTGCCAGCAGCGACGTGGACAGTAAAGCTTTCTTT
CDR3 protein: CASSDVDSKAFF

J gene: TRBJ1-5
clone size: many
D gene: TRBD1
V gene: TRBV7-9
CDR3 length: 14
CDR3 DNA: TGTGCCAGCAGCTTAGAGGGGGCCAATCAGCCCCAGCATTTT
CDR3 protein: CASSLEGANQPQHF

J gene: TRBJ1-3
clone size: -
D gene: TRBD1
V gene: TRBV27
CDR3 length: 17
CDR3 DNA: TGTGCCAGCAGACAGACCGGGACAGGCCACTCTGGAAACACCATATATTTT
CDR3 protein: CASRQTGTGHSGNTIYF

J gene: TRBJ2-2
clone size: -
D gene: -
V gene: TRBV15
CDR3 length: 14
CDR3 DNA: TGTGCCACCAGCAGAGATGGAACCACCGGGGAGCTGTTTTTT
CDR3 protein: CATSRDGTTGELFF

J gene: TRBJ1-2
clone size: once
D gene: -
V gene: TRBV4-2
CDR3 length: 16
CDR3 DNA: TGTGCCAGCAGCCAAGATCTCGGTGGGGGGCTACAAGGCTACACCTTC
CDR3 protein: CASSQDLGGGLQGYTF

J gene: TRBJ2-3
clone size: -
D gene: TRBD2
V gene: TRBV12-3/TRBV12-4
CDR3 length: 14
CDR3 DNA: TGTGCCAGCAGTTTCGCGGGAGATTTAGATACGCAGTATTTT
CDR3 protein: CASSFAGDLDTQYF

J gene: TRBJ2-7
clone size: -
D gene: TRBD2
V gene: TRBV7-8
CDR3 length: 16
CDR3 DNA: TGTGCCAGCAGCCCATGGGTAGGACTAGCGATCAACGAGCAGTACTTC
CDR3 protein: CASSPWVGLAINEQYF

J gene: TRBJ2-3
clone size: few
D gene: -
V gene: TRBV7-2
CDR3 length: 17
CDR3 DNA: TGTGCCAGCAGCTTAGGTCAAATCGGGCATGGTCCAGATACGCAGTATTTT
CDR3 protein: CASSLGQIGHGPDTQYF

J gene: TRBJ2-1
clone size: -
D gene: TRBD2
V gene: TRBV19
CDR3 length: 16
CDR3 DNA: TGTGCCAGTAGTATGGGATCTAGCGGGGCCTACAATGAGCAGTTCTTC
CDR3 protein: CASSMGSSGAYNEQFF

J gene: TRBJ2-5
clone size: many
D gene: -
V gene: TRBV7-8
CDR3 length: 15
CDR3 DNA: TGTGCCAGCACCCTCGCCGTTGGTAGCGAAGAGACCCAGTACTTC
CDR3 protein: CASTLAVGSEETQYF

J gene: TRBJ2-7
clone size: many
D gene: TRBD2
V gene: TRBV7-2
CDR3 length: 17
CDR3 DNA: TGTGCCAGCAGCATCCCGGGACTAGCGGATAACTCCTACGAGCAGTACTTC
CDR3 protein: CASSIPGLADNSYEQYF

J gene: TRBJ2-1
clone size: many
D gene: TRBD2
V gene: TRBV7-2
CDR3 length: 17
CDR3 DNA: TGTGCCAGCAGCTTAGAGGGGACTAGCGGGAGTAGGAATGAGCAGTTCTTC
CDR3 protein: CASSLEGTSGSRNEQFF

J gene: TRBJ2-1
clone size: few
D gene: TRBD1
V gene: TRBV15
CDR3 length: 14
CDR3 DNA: TGTGCCACCAGCAGGGGACAGGGGGTCAATGAGCAGTTCTTC
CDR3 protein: CATSRGQGVNEQFF

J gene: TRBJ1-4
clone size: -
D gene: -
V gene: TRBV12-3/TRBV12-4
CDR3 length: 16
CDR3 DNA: TGTGCCAGCAGTCCTCTTACCGGGACCCGTAATGAAAAACTGTTTTTT
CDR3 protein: CASSPLTGTRNEKLFF

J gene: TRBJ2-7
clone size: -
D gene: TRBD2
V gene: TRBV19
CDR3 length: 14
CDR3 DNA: TGTGCCAGTAGGGAGCGGGAGGGCCTTGGAGAGCAGTACTTC
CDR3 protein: CASREREGLGEQYF

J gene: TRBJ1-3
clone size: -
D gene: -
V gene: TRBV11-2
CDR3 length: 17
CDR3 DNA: TGTGCCAGCCGCCGCTTTGGTAGGGGAAACTCTGGAAACACCATATATTTT
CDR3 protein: CASRRFGRGNSGNTIYF

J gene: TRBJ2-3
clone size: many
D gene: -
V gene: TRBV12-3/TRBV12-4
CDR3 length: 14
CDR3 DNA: TGTGCCACCACGCGGGGTGAGGAGACAGATACGCAGTATTTT
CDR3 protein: CATTRGEETDTQYF

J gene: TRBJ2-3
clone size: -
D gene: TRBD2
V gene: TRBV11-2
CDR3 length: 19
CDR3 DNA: TGTGCCAGCAGCTTAGATTCTCCGGGGACTAGCGGGATGACAGATACGCAGTATTTT
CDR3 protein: CASSLDSPGTSGMTDTQYF

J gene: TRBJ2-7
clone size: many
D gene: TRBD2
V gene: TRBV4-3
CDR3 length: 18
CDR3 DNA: TGCGCCAGCAGCCAAGAACTTTTGAGCGGGACCGCGAACTACGAGCAGTACTTC
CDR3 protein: CASSQELLSGTANYEQYF

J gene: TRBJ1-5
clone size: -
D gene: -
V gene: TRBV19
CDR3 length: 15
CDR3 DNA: TGTGCCAGTCTCGAAACGGACATAAGCAATCAGCCCCAGCATTTT
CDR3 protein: CASLETDISNQPQHF

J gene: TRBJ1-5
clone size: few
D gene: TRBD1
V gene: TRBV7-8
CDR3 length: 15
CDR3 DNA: TGTGCCAGCAGCGCCCCAGGGGGCGAGAATCAGCCCCAGCATTTT
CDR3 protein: CASSAPGGENQPQHF

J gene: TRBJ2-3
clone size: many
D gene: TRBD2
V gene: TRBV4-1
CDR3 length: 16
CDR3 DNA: TGCGCCAGCAGCCAAGGATTCCGGACTAGCGTGGATACGCAGTATTTT
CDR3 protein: CASSQGFRTSVDTQYF

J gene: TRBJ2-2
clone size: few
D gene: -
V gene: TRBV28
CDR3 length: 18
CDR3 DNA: TGTGCCAGCAGTTTATCGAGGTTGGGGGTCGCGAACACCGGGGAGCTGTTTTTT
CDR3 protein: CASSLSRLGVANTGELFF

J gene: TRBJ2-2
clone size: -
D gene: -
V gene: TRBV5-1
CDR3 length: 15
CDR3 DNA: TGCGCCAGCAGCCACGGGGCTACGAACACCGGGGAGCTGTTTTTT
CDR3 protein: CASSHGATNTGELFF

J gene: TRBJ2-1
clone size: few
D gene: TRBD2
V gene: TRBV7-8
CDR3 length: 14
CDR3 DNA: TGTTCAGCGGGAGGGCCGGTCTCCTACAATGAGCAGTTCTTC
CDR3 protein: CSAGGPVSYNEQFF

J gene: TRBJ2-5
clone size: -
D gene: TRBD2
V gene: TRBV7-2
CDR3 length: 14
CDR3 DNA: TGTGCCAGCAGTTTGAGCGGGAACCAAGAGACCCAGTACTTC
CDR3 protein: CASSLSGNQETQYF

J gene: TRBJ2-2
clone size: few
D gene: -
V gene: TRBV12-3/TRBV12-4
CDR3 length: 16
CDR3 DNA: TGTGCCAGCAGTCCCCGCAGCGGAGCGAACACCGGGGAGCTGTTTTTT
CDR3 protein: CASSPRSGANTGELFF